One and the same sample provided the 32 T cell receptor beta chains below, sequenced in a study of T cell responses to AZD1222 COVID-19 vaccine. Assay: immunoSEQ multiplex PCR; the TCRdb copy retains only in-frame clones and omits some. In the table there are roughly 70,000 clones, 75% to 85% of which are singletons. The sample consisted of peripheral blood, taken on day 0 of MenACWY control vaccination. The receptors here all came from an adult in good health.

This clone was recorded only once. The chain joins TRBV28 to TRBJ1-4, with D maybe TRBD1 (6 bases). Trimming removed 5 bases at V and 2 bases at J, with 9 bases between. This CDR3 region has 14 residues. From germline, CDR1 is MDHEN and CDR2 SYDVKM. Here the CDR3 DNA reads TGTGCCAGCAGTGGGGACACTACTAATGAAAAACTGTTTTTT. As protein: CASSGDTTNEKLFF. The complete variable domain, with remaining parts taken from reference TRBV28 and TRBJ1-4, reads DVKVTQSSRYLVKRTGEKVFLECVQDMDHENMFWYRQDPGLGLRLIYFSYDVKMKEKGDIPEGYSVSREKKERFSLILESASTNQTSMYLCASSGDTTNEKLFFGSGTQLSVL.

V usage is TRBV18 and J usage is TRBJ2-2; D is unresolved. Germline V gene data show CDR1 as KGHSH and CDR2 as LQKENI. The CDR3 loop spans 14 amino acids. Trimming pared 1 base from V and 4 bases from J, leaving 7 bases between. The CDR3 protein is CASSPLESTGELFF. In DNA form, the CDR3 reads TGTGCCAGCTCACCACTTGAATCCACCGGGGAGCTGTTTTTT.

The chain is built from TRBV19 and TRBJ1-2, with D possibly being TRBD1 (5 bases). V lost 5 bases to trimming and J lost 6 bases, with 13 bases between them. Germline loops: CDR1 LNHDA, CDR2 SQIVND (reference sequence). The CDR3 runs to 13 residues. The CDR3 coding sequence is TGTGCCAGTAGTGACCCACAGGCGAATGGCTACACCTTC. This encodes CASSDPQANGYTF.

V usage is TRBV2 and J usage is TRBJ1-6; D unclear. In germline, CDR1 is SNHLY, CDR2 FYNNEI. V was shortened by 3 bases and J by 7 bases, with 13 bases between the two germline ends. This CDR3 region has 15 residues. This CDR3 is CASSEIITENSPLHF. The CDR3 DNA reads TGTGCCAGCAGTGAGATTATAACTGAGAATTCACCCCTCCACTTT.

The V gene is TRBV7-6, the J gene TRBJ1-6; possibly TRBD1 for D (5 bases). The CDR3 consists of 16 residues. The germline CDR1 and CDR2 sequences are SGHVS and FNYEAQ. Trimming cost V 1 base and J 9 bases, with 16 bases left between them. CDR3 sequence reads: CASSLGIGGGGSPLHF. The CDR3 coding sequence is TGTGCCAGCAGCTTAGGGATAGGCGGGGGGGGTTCACCCCTCCACTTT.

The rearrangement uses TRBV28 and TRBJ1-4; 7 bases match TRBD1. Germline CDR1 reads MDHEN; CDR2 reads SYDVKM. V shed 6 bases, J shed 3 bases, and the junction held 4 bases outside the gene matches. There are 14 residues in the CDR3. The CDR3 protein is CASREGAANEKLFF. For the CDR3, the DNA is TGTGCCAGCAGGGAGGGGGCGGCTAATGAAAAACTGTTTTTT.

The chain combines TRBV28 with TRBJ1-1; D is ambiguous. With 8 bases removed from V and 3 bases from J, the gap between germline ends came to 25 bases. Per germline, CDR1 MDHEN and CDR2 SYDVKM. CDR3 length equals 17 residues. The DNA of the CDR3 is TGTGCCAGCCCTCCGCCCTCAGGCGGGGTAAGAGACACTGAAGCTTTCTTT. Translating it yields CASPPPSGGVRDTEAFF.

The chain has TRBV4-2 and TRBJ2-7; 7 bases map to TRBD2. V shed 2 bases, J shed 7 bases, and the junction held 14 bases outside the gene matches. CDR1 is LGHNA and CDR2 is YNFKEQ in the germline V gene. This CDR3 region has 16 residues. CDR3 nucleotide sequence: TGTGCCAGCAGCCAAAAGGCTAATGGGAGGGCAGGAGAGCAGTACTTC. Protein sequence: CASSQKANGRAGEQYF.

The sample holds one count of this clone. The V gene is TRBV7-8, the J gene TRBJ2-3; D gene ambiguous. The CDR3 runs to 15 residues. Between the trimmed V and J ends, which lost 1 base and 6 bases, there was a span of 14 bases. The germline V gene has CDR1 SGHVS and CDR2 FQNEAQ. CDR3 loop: CASSLGALPRDTQYF. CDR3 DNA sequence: TGTGCCAGCAGCTTAGGGGCTCTCCCGAGGGATACGCAGTATTTT.

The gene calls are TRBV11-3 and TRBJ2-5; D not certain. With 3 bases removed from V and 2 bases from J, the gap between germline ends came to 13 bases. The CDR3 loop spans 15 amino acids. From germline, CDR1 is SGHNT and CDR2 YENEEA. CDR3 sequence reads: CASSFGHSEQETQYF. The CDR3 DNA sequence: TGTGCCAGCAGCTTTGGGCACTCCGAACAAGAGACCCAGTACTTC.

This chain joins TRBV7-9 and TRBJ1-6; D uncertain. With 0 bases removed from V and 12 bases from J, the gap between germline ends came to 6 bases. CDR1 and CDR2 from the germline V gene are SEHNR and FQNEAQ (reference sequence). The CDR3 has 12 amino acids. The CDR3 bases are TGTGCCAGCAGCTTAGCGCGGGGACCCCTCCACTTT. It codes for CASSLARGPLHF.

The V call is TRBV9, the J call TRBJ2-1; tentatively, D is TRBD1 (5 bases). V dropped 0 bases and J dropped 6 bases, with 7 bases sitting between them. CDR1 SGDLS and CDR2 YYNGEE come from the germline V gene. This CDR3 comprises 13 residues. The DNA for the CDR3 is TGTGCCAGCAGCGTAGCAGGGTCCAATGAGCAGTTCTTC. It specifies CASSVAGSNEQFF.

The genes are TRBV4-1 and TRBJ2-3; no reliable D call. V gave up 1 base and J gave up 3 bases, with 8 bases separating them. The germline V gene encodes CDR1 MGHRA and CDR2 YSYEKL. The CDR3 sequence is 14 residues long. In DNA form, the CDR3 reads TGCGCCAGCAGCCAAGCCCCTGGGACAGATACGCAGTATTTT. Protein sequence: CASSQAPGTDTQYF.

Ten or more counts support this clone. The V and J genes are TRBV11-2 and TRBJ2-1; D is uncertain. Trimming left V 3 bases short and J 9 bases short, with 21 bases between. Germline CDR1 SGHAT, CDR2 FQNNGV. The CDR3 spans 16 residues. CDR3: CASSFIVTGGMGEQFF. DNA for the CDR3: TGTGCCAGCAGCTTTATTGTAACGGGTGGGATGGGTGAGCAGTTCTTC. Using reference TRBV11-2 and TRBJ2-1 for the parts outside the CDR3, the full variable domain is EAGVAQSPRYKIIEKRQSVAFWCNPISGHATLYWYQQILGQGPKLLIQFQNNGVVDDSQLPKDRFSAERLKGVDSTLKIQPAKLEDSAVYLCASSFIVTGGMGEQFFGPGTRLTVL.

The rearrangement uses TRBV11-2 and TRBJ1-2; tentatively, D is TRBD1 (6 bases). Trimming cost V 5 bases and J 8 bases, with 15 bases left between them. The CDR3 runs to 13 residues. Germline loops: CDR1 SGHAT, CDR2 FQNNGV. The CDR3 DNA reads TGTGCCAGCAGCCCCGGGGCAGGGGAAGGCTACACCTTC. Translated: CASSPGAGEGYTF.

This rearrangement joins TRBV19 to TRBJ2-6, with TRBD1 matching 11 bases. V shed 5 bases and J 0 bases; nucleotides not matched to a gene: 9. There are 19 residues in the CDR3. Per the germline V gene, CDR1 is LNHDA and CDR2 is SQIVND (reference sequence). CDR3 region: CASSPRGQGVGSGANVLTF. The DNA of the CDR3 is TGTGCCAGTAGTCCAAGGGGACAGGGGGTCGGCTCTGGGGCCAACGTCCTGACTTTC. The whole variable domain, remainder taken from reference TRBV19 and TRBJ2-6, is DGGITQSPKYLFRKEGQNVTLSCEQNLNHDAMYWYRQDPGQGLRLIYYSQIVNDFQKGDIAEGYSVSREKKESFPLTVTSAQKNPTAFYLCASSPRGQGVGSGANVLTFGAGSRLTVL.

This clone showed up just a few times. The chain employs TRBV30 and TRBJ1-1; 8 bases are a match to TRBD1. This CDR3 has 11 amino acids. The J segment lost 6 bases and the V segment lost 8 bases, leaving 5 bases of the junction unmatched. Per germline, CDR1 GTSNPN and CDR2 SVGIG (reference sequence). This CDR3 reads CAGAQGAEAFF. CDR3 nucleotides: TGTGCCGGGGCACAGGGGGCTGAAGCTTTCTTT.

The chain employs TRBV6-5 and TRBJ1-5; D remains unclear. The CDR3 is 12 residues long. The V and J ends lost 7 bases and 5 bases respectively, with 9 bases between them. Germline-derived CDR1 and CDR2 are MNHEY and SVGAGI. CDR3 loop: CASKETDQPQHF. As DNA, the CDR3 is TGTGCCAGCAAGGAAACAGATCAGCCCCAGCATTTT.

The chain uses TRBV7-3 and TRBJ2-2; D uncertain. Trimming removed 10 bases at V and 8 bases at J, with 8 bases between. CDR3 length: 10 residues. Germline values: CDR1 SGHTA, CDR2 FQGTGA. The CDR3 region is CANLVGELFF. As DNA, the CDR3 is TGTGCCAACCTCGTAGGGGAGCTGTTTTTT.

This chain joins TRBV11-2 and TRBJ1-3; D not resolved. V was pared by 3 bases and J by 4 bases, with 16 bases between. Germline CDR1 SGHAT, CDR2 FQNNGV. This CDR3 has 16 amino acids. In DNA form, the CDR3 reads TGTGCCAGCAGCTTCGGGAGTGGGTCAACCGGAAACACCATATATTTT. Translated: CASSFGSGSTGNTIYF.

The DNA of the CDR3 is TGTGCCAGCAGCTTAGAGGGGTCCAAGCCCCAGCATTTT. It translates to CASSLEGSKPQHF. The chain has TRBV7-2 and TRBJ1-5, with D tentatively TRBD1 (5 bases). This CDR3 contains 13 residues. Deletions cut 1 base from V and 8 bases from J, with 9 bases between. CDR1 and CDR2 (germline): SGHTA, FQGNSA.

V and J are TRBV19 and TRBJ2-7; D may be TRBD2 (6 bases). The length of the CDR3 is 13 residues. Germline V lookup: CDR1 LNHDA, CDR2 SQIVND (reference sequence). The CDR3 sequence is CRIVRELVHEQYF. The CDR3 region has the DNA TGTAGAATCGTACGGGAGCTAGTACACGAGCAGTACTTC.

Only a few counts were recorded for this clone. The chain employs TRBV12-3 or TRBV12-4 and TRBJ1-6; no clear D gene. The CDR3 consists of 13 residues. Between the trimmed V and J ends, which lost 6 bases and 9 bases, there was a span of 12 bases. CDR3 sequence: CASSPATRSPLHF. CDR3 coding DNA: TGTGCCAGCAGCCCTGCCACACGTTCACCCCTCCACTTT.

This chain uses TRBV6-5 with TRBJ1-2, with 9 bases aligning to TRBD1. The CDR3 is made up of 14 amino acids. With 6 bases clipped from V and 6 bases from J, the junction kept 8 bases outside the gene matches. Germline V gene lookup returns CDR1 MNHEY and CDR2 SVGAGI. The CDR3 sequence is CASSQQGAWNGYTF. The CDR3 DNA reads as TGTGCCAGCAGCCAACAGGGGGCATGGAATGGCTACACCTTC.

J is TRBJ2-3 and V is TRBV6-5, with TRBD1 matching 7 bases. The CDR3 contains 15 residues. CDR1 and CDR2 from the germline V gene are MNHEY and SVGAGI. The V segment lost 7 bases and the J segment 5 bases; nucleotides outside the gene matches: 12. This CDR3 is CASTGARGRIDTQYF. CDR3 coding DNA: TGTGCCAGCACTGGGGCTAGGGGGCGAATAGATACGCAGTATTTT.

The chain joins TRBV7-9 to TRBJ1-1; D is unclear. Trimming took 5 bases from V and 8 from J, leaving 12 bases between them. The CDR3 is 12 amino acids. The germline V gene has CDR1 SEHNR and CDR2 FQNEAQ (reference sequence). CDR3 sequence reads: CASSALTIEAFF. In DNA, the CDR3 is TGTGCCAGCAGCGCGTTGACTATCGAAGCTTTCTTT.

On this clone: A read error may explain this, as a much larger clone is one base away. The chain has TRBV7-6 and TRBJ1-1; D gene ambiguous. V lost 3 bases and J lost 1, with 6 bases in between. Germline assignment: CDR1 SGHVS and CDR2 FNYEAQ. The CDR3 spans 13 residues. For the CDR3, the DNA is TGTGCCAGCAGCTTGGGGAGGAACACTGAAGCTTTCTTT. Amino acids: CASSLGRNTEAFF.

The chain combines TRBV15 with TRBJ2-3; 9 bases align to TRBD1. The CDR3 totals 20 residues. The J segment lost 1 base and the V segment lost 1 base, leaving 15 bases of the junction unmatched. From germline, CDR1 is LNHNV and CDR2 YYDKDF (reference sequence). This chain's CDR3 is CATSRGGRQGGMGGTDTQYF. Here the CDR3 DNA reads TGTGCCACCAGCAGAGGCGGGAGACAGGGGGGTATGGGTGGCACAGATACGCAGTATTTT.

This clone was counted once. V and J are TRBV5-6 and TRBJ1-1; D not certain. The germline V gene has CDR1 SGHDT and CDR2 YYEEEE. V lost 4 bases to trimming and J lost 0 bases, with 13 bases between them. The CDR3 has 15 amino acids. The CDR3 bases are TGTGCCAGCAGCAGGCGGCTGGGCGTGAACACTGAAGCTTTCTTT. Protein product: CASSRRLGVNTEAFF.

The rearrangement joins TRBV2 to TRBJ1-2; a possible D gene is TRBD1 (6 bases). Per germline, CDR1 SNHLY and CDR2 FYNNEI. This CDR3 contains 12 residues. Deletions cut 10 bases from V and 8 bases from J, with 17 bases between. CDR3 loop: CATSTRGSGYTF. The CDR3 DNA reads TGTGCCACTTCCACCAGGGGAAGCGGCTACACCTTC.

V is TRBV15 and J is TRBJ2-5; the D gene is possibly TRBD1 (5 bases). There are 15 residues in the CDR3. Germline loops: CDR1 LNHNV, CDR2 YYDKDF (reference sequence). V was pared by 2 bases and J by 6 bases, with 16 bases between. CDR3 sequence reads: CATSRTRQFAKTQYF. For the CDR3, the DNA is TGTGCCACCAGCAGAACCCGACAGTTCGCAAAGACCCAGTACTTC.

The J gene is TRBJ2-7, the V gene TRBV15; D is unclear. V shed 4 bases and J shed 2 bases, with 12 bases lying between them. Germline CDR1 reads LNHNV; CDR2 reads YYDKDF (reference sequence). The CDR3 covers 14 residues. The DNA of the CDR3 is TGTGCCACCAGCAAGACACTTGAGGCCTACGAGCAGTACTTC. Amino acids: CATSKTLEAYEQYF.